This T cell receptor (beta chain) derives from a study of human T cells and chemical hapten exposure. Whole-study context: DPC at 2% was the sensitizing agent, placed on approximately 2 cm by approximately 2 cm of upper inner arm skin. General study findings and limits: Compared to controls, expanded TCRs made significantly more large clusters of similar CDR3s. Positively correlated with patch test score were the counts of PT1 expanded TCRs.

TCRdb reprocessed the RACE reads via MiXCR and lists one record per CDR3 protein. This sample has some 360,000 distinct CDR3 sequences; 5.1% occur once, and the top ten carry 2.5% to 3%. Time point denoted: pre-sensitization, week 0. As to treatment: therapeutic diphenylcyclopropenone sensitization with weekly scalp DPC. V shed 5 bases and J 2 bases; nucleotides not matched to a gene: 7. The germline gives CDR1 SEHNR, CDR2 FQNEAQ (reference sequence). The CDR3 is 16 amino acids. There are many counts of this clonotype. Its antigen is as yet unknown. The source was whole blood, collected in connection with sensitization to the hapten diphenylcyclopropenone (DPC). This sequence was found in a woman aged 45-60 years with alopecia areata. Some clones in this sample may be carry-over from other donors' samples. The chain links TRBV7-9 to TRBJ2-3; TRBD1 agrees at 10 bases. CDR3 nucleotides: TGTGCCAGCAGCCCGTCGGGACAGGGGCTCACAGATACGCAGTATTTT. Amino acids: CASSPSGQGLTDTQYF.